This TCR beta chain originates from a study of monozygotic twins with inflammatory bowel disease. Notes on the study in general: It was in IBD patients that TCRbeta diversity (inverse Simpson) was lower than in healthy co-twins.

Germline V gene data show CDR1 as LNHDA and CDR2 as SQIVND (reference sequence). The length of the CDR3 is 14 residues. cDNA was made in eight separate reactions per sample. For both chains, the TCRalpha and TCRbeta cDNA went through two nested PCRs of 16 and 9 cycles. After re-calling the 5' RACE reads, TCRdb lists one entry per CDR3 protein, DNA absent. The sample shows approximately 210,000 distinct CDR3 sequences, and roughly 8% sits with its ten largest clones. A remark on this clonotype: Its matching antigen is unknown.

The J gene is TRBJ2-1, the V gene TRBV19; without DNA, the TCRdb call of TRBD2 cannot be checked. The receptor comes from a human donor with ulcerative colitis or Crohn's disease, or a healthy co-twin of an affected twin (not recorded which). The specimen was blood. The CDR3 spells CATSKGLATNEQFF.